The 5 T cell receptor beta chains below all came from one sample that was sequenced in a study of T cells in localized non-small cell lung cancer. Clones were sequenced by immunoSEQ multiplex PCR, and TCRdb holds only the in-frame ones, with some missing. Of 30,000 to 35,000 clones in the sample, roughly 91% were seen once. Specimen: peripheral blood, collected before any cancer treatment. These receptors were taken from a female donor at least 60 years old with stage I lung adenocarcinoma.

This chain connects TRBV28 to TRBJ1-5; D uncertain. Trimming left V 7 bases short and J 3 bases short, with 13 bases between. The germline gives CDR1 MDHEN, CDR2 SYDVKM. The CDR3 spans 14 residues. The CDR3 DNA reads TGTGCCAGCACCGTAGGTGGGTACAATCAGCCCCAGCATTTT. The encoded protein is CASTVGGYNQPQHF.

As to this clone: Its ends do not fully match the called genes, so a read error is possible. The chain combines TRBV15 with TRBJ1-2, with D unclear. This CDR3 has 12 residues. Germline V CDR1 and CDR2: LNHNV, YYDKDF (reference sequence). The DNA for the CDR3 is TGTGCCACCAGCAGACAGAACTCTGGCTACACCTTC. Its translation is CATSRQNSGYTF.

This chain's CDR3 is CSVRVRTGVNEQFF. In DNA form, the CDR3 reads TGCAGCGTTAGAGTGCGGACAGGGGTGAATGAGCAGTTCTTC. The V and J genes are TRBV29-1 and TRBJ2-1; 9 bases fit TRBD1. The CDR3 covers 14 residues. The germline gives CDR1 SQVTM, CDR2 ANQGSEA. Trimming removed 5 bases from V and 7 bases from J; junction bases left unmatched: 9.

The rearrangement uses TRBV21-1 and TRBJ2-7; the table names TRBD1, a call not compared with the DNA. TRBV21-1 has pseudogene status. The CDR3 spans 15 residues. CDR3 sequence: CASSKKPGQGNEQYF. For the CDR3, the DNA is TGTGCCAGCAGCAAAAAGCCTGGACAGGGGAACGAGCAGTACTTC.

The chain's CDR3 is CASTGYINTEAFF. CDR3 bases: TGTGCCAGTACAGGGTACATCAACACTGAAGCTTTCTTT. The V call is TRBV19, the J call TRBJ1-1; D may be TRBD1 (5 bases). V lost 7 bases and J 2 bases, leaving 11 bases between the germline ends. Germline CDR1 is LNHDA and CDR2 is SQIVND (reference sequence). The CDR3 has 13 amino acids.